The clone carrying this T cell receptor beta chain came up once. What it binds is unknown. This entry is derived from a study of T cells in localized non-small cell lung cancer. Findings and limits, study-wide: In adjacent lung appeared a median around 62 of the top 100 tumor clones.

Some clones are missing from TCRdb's copy, which holds only in-frame ones; the method was immunoSEQ multiplex PCR. The profile shows about 59,000 clones, about 90% of them singletons. V trimming: 0 bases; J trimming: 1 base; junction bases outside the gene matches: 7. Germline lookup yields CDR1 SGHTA and CDR2 FQGNSA. CDR3 length: 17 amino acids. This chain connects TRBV7-2 to TRBJ2-7, with TRBD2 matching 9 bases. Sample: peripheral blood, taken before any cancer treatment. This sequence was found in a man aged 35 to 69 with stage I squamous cell lung carcinoma. Written as DNA, the CDR3 is TGTGCCAGCAGCTTAGCGCGGGGGGGCGGCGGATCCTACGAGCAGTACTTC. This translates into CASSLARGGGGSYEQYF.